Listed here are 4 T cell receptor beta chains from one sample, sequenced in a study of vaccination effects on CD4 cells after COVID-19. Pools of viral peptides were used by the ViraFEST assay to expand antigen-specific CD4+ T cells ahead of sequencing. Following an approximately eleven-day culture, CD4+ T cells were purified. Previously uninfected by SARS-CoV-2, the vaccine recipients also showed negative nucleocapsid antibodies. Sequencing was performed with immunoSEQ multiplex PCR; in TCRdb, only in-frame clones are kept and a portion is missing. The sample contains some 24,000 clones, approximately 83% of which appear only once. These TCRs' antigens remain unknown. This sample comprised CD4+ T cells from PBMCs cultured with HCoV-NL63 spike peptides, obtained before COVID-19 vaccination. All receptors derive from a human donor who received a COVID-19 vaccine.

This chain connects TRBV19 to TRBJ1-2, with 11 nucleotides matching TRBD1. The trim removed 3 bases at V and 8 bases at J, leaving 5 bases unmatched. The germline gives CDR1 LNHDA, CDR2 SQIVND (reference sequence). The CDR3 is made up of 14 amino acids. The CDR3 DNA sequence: TGTGCCAGTAGTATCCGGACAGGGGGCCAAGGCTACACCTTC. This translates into CASSIRTGGQGYTF.

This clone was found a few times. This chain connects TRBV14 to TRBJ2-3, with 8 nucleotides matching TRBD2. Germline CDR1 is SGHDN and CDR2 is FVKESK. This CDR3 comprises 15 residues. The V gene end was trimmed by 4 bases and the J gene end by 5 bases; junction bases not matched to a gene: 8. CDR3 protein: CASSRYGGGLDTQYF. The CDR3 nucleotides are TGTGCCAGCAGCCGGTATGGCGGGGGGCTAGATACGCAGTATTTT.

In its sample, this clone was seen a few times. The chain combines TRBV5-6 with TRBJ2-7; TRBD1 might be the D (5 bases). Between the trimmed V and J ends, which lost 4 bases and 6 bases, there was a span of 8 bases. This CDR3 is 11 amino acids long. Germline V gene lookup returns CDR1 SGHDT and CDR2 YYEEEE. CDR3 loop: CASSQGGEQYF. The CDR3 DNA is TGTGCCAGCAGCCAGGGTGGCGAGCAGTACTTC.

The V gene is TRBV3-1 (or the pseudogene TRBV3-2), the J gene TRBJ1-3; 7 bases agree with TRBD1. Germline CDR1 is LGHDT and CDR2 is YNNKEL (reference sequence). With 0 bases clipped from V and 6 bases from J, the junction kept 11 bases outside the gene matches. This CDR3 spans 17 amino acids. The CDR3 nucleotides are TGTGCCAGCAGCCAAGATCTGGGGAGGGGGCGCGTAAACACCATATATTTT. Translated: CASSQDLGRGRVNTIYF.